Here is one T cell receptor (beta chain) with its context. The clone's antigen remains unknown. No per-base quality is available; no much larger clone lies one base away. The data are from a study of CD8 T cells in Susac syndrome (dated 2019 in TCRdb). Regarding the research as a whole: Whether CD8+ T cell activation and differentiation in Susac syndrome was antigen driven was tested using repertoire sequencing. Overall study outcomes, separate from this receptor: The number of individuals in the TCR sequencing and HLA analysis was recognized as being relatively small.

The CDR3, cysteine through phenylalanine, is 14 amino acids long. Only the CDR3 part of the read is kept: 42 bases, read in frame from the first base. Reading the germline V gene (reference sequence) gives CDR1 LNHDA and CDR2 SQIVND. V and J are truncated by 6 bases and 0 bases respectively, leaving an intervening sequence of 9 bases. RNA was extracted using the RNeasy kit, and about 0.45 to 1 ug of the RNA was reverse transcribed with random hexamers. The immunoSEQ multiplex PCR assay, which covers 54 Vbeta and 13 Jbeta segments, was used to amplify TCR beta CDR3 regions. To correct PCR amplification bias, a synthetic template baseline was used for both primer optimization and computational correction. From the authors' description of their analysis: Reads were annotated to V, D and J genes according to IMGT and were analyzed with immunoSEQ Analyzer, with only productive sequences retained. Clonality was computed as one minus Shannon entropy normalized by log2 of the number of productive unique sequences. For each patient and control, public and private clones were evaluated among the 100 most prevalent clones. Susac-specific clones were defined as absent from healthy and MS cohorts, about 1,100 published viral clones and other ImmuneACCESS disease sequences. TCRdb reworked the public reads: Q25 trimming with fastp, MiXCR clone assembly, productive beta chains retained. Entries that share a CDR3 protein sequence are merged under the most common genes and DNA. The V and J calls were determined by TCRdb, not by the authors. This sample has approximately 110,000 distinct CDR3 sequences in its table, and around 95% of those were observed once. The top ten clones comprise around 0.087% of the sample.

Peripheral blood CD8+ and CD4+ T cells from healthy donors, Susac syndrome patients and multiple sclerosis patients were profiled by high-throughput TCR beta sequencing. Healthy donors were age- and sex-matched controls. Bulk CD8+ and CD4+ T cells were purified by magnetic negative isolation, while CD8+ TEMRA cells were enriched using FACS. Blood was drawn into EDTA tubes, processed within 24 hours, and PBMCs were isolated by density gradient centrifugation. PBMCs intended for TCR sequencing were cryopreserved in liquid nitrogen and thawed later in a water bath at 37 degrees C. Purity of sorted or isolated CD4+, CD8+ and CD8+ TEMRA cells was at least 90%.

Sequencing input: CD4+ T cells from PBMCs. This receptor was identified in a human donor in good health. The chain employs TRBV19 and TRBJ1-5; a weak D assignment points to TRBD1 (6 bases agree). The CDR3 reads CASRAGASNQPQHF. The DNA sequence follows: TGTGCCAGTAGGGCGGGGGCTAGCAATCAGCCCCAGCATTTT.